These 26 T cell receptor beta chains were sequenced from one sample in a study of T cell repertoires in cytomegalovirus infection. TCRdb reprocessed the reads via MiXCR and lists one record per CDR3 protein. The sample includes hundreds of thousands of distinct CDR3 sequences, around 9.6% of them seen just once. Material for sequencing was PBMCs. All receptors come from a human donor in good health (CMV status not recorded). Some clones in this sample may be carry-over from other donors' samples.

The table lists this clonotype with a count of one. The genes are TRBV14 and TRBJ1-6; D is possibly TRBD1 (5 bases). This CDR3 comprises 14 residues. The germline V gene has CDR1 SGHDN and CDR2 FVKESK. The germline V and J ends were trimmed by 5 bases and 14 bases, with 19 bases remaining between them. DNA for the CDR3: TGTGCCAGCAGCGTAAGCGGGACCCTGGTATCCCTCCACTTT. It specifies CASSVSGTLVSLHF. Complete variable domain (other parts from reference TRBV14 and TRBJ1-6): EAGVTQFPSHSVIEKGQTVTLRCDPISGHDNLYWYRRVMGKEIKFLLHFVKESKQDESGMPNNRFLAERTGGTYSTLKVQPAELEDSGVYFCASSVSGTLVSLHFGNGTRLTVT.

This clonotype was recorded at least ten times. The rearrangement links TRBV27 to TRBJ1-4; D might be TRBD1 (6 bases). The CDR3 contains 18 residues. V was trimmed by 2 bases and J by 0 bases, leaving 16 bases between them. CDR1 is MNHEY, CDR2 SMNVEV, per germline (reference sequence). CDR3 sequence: CASSLRTAPYATNEKLFF. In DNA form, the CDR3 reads TGTGCCAGCAGTTTACGGACAGCACCCTATGCAACTAATGAAAAACTGTTTTTT.

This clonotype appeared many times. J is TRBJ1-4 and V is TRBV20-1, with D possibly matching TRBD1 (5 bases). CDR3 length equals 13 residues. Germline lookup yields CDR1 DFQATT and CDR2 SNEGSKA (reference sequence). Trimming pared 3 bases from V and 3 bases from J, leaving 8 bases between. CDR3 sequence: CSARGGANEKLFF. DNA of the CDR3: TGCAGTGCTAGGGGGGGAGCTAATGAAAAACTGTTTTTT.

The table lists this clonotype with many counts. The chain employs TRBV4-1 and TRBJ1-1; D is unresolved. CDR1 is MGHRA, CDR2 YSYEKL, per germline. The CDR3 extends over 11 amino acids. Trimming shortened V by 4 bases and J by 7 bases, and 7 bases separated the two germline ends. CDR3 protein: CASSRGIEAFF. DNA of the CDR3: TGCGCCAGCAGCCGAGGCATTGAAGCTTTCTTT.

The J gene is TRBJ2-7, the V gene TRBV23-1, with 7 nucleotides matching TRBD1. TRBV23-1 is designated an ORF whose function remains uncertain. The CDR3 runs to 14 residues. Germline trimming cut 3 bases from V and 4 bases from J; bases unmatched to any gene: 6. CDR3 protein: CASSQPGQKYEQYV. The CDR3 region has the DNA TGCGCCAGCAGTCAGCCGGGACAGAAATACGAGCAGTACGTC.

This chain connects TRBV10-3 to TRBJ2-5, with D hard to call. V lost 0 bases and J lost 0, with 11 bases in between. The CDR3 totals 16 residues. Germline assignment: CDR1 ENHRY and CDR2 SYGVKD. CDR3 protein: CAISESTGQDQETQYF. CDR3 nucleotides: TGTGCCATCAGTGAGTCGACTGGCCAGGACCAAGAGACCCAGTACTTC.

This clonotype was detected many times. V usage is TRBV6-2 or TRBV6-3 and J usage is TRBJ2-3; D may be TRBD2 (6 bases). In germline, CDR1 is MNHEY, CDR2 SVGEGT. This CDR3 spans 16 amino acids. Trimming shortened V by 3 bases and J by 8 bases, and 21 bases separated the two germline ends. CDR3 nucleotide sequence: TGTGCCAGCAGTTATTTTCGTGGCGGGGAGATTGCTACGCAGTATTTT. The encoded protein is CASSYFRGGEIATQYF.

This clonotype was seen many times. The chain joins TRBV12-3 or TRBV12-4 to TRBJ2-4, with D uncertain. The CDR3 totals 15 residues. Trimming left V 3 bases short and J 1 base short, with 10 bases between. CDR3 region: CASSLQAPAKNIQYF. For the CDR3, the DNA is TGTGCCAGCAGTTTGCAGGCCCCCGCCAAAAACATTCAGTACTTC.

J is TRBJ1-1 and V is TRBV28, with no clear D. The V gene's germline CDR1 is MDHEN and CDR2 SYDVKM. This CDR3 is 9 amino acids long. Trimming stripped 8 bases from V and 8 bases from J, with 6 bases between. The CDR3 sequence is CASGVEAFF. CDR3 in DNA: TGTGCCAGCGGCGTGGAAGCTTTCTTT.

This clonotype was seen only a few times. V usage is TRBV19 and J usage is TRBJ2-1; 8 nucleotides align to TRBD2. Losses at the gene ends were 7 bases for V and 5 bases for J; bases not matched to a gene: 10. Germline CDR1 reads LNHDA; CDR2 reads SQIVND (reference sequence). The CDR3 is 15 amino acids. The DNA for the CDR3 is TGTGCCAGTATGGGTAGCGGGATCGCCCACAATGAGCAGTTCTTC. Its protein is CASMGSGIAHNEQFF. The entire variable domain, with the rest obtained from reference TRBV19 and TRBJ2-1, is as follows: DGGITQSPKYLFRKEGQNVTLSCEQNLNHDAMYWYRQDPGQGLRLIYYSQIVNDFQKGDIAEGYSVSREKKESFPLTVTSAQKNPTAFYLCASMGSGIAHNEQFFGPGTRLTVL.

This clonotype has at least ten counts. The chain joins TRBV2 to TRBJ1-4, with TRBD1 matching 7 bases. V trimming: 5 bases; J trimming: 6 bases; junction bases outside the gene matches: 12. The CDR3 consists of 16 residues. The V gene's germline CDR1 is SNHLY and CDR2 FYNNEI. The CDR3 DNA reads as TGTGCCAGCAGTTCGCTCGGACAGGAAAAAGATGAAAAACTGTTTTTT. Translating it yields CASSSLGQEKDEKLFF.

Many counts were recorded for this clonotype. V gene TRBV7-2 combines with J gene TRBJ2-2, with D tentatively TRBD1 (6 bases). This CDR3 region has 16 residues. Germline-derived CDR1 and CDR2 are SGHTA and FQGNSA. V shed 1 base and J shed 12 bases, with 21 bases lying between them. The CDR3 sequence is CASSLDGQIEHRKLFF. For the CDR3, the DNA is TGTGCCAGCAGCTTAGACGGACAGATCGAACACCGGAAGCTGTTTTTT. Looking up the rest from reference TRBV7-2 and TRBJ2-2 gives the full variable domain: GAGVSQSPSNKVTEKGKDVELRCDPISGHTALYWYRQSLGQGLEFLIYFQGNSAPDKSGLPSDRFSAERTGGSVSTLTIQRTQQEDSAVYLCASSLDGQIEHRKLFFGEGSRLTVL.

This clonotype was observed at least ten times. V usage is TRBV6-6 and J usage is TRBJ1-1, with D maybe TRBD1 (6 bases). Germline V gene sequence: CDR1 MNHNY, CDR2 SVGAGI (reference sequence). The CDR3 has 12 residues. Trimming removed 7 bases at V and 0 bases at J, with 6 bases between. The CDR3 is CASKGVNTEAFF. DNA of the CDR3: TGTGCCAGCAAGGGGGTGAACACTGAAGCTTTCTTT.

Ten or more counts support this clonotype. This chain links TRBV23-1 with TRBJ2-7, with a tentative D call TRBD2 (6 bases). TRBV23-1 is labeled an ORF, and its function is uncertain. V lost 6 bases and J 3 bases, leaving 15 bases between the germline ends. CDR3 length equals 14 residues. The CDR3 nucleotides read TGCGCCAGCAGATCGGGGGATCGAGACTACGAGCAGTACGTC. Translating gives CASRSGDRDYEQYV.

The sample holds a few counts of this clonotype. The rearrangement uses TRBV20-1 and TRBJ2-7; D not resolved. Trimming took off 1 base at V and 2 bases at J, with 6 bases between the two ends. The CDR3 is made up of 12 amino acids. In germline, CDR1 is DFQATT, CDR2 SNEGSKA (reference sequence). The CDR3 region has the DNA TGCAGTGCTAGAGGCTTCACCTACGAGCAGTACTTC. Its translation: CSARGFTYEQYF.

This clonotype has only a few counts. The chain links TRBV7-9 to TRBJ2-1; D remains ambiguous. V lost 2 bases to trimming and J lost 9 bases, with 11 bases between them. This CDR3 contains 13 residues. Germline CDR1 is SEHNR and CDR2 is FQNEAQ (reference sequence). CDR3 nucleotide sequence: TGTGCCAGCAGCTTACAGGACCCCAGTGAGCAGTTCTTC. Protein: CASSLQDPSEQFF.

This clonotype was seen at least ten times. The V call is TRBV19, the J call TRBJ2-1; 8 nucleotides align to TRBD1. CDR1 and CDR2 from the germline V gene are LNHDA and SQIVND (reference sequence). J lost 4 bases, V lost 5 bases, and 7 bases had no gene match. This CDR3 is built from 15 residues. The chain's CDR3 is CASSSWTGIYNEQFF. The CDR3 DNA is TGTGCCAGTAGTTCCTGGACAGGGATATACAATGAGCAGTTCTTC.

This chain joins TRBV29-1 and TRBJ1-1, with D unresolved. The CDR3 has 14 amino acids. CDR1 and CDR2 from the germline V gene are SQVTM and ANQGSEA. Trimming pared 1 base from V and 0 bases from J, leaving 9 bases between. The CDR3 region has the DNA TGCAGCGTTGAAGTGGCCAATCTGAACACTGAAGCTTTCTTT. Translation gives CSVEVANLNTEAFF.

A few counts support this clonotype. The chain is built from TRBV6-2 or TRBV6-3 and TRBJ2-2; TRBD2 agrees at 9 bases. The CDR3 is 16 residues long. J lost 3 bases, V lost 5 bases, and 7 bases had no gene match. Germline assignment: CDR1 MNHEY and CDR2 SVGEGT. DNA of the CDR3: TGTGCCAGCAGTGCCCCGGGACTAGCTCACACCGGGGAGCTGTTTTTT. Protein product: CASSAPGLAHTGELFF.

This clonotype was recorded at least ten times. CDR3 DNA: TGTGCCAGCCCCGTATGCCCAAAAGGGGAGGTCTTCTACGAGCAGTACTTC. The encoded protein is CASPVCPKGEVFYEQYF. The chain has TRBV12-3 or TRBV12-4 and TRBJ2-7; TRBD2 might be the D (6 bases). V lost 8 bases and J 3 bases, leaving 26 bases between the germline ends. The CDR3 has 17 residues.

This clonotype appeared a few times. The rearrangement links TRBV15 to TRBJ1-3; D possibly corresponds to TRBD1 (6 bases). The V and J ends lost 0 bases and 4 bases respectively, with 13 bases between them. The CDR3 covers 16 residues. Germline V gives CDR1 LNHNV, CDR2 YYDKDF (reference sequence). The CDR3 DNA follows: TGTGCCACCAGCAGAGAGCTAGCACAGGGAGGAAACACCATATATTTT. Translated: CATSRELAQGGNTIYF.

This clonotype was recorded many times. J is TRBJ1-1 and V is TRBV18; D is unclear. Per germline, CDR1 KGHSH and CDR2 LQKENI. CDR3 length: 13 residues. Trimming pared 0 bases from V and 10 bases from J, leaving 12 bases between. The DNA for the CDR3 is TGTGCCAGCTCACCACCGGGTGAGGTTGGAGCTTTCTTT. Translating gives CASSPPGEVGAFF.

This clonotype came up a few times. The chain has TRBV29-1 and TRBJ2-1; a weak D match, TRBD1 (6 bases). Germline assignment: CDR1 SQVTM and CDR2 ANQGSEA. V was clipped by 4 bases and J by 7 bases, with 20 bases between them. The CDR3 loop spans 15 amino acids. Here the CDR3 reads CSVASGDGAENEQFF. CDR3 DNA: TGCAGCGTTGCTTCAGGGGACGGGGCTGAAAATGAGCAGTTCTTC.

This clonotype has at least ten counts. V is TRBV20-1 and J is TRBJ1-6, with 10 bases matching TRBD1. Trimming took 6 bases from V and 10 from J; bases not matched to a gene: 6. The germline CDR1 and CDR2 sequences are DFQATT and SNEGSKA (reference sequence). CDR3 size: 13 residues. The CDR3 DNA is TGCAGTGCCGCCGGGACAGGGGAATCACCCCTCCACTTT. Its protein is CSAAGTGESPLHF.

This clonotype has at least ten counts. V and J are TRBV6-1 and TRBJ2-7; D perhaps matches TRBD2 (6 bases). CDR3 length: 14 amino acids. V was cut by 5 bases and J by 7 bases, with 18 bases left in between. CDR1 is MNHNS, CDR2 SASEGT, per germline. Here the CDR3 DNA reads TGTGCCAGCAGTACCACTCCGTCACGGGGGGAGCAGTACTTC. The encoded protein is CASSTTPSRGEQYF.

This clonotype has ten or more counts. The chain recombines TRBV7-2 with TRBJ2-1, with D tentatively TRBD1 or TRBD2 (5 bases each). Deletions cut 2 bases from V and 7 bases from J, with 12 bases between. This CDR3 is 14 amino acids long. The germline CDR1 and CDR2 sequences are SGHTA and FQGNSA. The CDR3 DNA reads TGTGCCAGCAGCTTACGAGGGGCCCGGAATGAGCAGTTCTTC. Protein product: CASSLRGARNEQFF.